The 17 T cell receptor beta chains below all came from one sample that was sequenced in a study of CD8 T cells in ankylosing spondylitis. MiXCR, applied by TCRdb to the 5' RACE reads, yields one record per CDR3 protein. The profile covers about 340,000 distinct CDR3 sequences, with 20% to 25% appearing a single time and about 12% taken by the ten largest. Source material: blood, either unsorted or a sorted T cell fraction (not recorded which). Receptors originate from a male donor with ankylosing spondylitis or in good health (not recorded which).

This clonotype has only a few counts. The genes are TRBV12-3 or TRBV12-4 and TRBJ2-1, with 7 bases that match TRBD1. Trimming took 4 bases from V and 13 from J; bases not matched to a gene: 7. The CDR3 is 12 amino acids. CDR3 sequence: CASSSGQPRQFF. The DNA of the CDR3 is TGTGCCAGCAGTTCGGGACAGCCACGCCAGTTCTTC.

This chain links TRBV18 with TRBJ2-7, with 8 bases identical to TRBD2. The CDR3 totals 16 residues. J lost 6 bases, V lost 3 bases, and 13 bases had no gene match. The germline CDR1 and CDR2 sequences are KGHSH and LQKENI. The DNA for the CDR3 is TGTGCCAGCTCACCGACAACCCTCGGGACTAGTCCCGAGCAGTACTTC. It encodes CASSPTTLGTSPEQYF.

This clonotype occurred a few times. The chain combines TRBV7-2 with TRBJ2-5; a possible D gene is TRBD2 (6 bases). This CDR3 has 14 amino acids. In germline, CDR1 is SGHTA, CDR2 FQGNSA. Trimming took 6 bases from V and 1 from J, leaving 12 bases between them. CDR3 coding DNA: TGTGCCAGCAGTAACCGGGGGAGCCAAGAGACCCAGTACTTC. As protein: CASSNRGSQETQYF.

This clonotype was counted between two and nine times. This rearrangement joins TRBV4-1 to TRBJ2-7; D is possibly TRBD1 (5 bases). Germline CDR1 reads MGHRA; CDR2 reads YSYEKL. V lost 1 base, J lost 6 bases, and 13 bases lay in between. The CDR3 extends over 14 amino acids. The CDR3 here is CASSQVPGRIEQYF. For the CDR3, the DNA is TGCGCCAGCAGCCAAGTCCCAGGGCGTATCGAGCAGTACTTC.

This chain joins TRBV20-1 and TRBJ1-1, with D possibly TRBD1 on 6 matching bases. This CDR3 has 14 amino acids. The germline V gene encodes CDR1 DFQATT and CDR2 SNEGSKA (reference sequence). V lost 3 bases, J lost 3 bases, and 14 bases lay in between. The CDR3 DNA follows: TGCAGTGCTAGGGGCACAGGGACCCACACTGAAGCTTTCTTT. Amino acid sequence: CSARGTGTHTEAFF.

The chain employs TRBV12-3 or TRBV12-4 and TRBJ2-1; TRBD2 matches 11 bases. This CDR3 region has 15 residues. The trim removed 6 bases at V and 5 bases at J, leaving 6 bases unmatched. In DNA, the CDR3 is TGTGCCAGCAGGGGATCTAGCGGGGGGAACAATGAGCAGTTCTTC. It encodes CASRGSSGGNNEQFF.

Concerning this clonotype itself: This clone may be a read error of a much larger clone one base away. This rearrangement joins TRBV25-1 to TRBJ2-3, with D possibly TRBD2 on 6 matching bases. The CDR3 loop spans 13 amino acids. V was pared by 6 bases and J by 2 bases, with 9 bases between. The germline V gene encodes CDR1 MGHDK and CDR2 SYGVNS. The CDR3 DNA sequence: TGTGCCAGCAGCGGCGGGGACACAGATACGCAGTATTTT. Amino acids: CASSGGDTDTQYF.

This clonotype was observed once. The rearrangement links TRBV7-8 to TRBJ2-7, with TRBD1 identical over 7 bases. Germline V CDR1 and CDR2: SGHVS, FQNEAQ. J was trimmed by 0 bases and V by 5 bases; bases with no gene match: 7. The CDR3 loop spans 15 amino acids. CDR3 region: CASSQGRGHSYEQYF. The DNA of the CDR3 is TGTGCCAGCAGCCAAGGAAGGGGGCACTCCTACGAGCAGTACTTC.

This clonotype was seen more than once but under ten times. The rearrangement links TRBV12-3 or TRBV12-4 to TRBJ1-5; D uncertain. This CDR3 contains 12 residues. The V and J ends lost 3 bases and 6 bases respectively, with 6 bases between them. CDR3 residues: CASSFSSQPQHF. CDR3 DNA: TGTGCCAGCAGTTTTTCCAGTCAGCCCCAGCATTTT.

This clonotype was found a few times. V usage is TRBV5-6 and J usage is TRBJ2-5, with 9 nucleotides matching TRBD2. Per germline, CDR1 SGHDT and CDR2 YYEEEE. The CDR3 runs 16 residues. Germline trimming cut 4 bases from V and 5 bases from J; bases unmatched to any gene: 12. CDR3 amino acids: CASSGPSGLADETQYF. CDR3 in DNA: TGTGCCAGCAGCGGCCCCTCGGGACTAGCCGATGAGACCCAGTACTTC. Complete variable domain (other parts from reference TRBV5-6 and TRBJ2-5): DAGVTQSPTHLIKTRGQQVTLRCSPKSGHDTVSWYQQALGQGPQFIFQYYEEEERQRGNFPDRFSGHQFPNYSSELNVNALLLGDSALYLCASSGPSGLADETQYFGPGTRLLVL.

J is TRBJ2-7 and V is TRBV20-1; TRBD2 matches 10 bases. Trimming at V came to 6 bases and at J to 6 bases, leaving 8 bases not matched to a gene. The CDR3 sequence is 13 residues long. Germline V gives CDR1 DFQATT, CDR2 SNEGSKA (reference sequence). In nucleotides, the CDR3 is TGCAGTGCGACCGGGACTAGCGATGGCGAGCAGTACTTC. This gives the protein CSATGTSDGEQYF.

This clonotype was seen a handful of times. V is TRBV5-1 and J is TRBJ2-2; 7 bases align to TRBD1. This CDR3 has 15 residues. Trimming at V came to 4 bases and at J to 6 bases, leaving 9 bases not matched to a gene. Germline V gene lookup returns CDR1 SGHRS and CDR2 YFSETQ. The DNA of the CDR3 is TGCGCCAGCAGCAGGACAGGTTTTACTTCCGGGGAGCTGTTTTTT. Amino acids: CASSRTGFTSGELFF. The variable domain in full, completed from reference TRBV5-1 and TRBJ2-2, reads KAGVTQTPRYLIKTRGQQVTLSCSPISGHRSVSWYQQTPGQGLQFLFEYFSETQRNKGNFPGRFSGRQFSNSRSEMNVSTLELGDSALYLCASSRTGFTSGELFFGEGSRLTVL.

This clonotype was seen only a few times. The CDR3 DNA follows: TGCGCCAGCAGCCCCAGGGGGGCAAGGGCCAGCACAGATACGCAGTATTTT. The encoded protein is CASSPRGARASTDTQYF. V and J are TRBV4-1 and TRBJ2-3; D is perhaps TRBD1 (7 bases). The V end lost 4 bases, the J end lost 0 bases, and 17 bases lay between the germline ends. The CDR3 totals 17 residues. CDR1 and CDR2 from the germline V gene are MGHRA and YSYEKL.

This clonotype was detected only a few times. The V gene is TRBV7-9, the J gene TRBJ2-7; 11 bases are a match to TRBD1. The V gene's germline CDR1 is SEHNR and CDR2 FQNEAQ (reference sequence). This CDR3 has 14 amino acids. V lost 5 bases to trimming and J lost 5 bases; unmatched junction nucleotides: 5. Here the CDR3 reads CASSHRDRGNEQYF. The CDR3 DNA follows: TGTGCCAGCAGCCACCGGGACAGGGGGAACGAGCAGTACTTC.

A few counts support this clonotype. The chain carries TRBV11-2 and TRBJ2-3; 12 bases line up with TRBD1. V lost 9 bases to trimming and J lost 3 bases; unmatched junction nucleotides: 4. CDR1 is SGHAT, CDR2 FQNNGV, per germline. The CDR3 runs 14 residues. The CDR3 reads CASRGQGATDTQYF. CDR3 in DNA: TGTGCCAGTCGGGGACAGGGGGCAACAGATACGCAGTATTTT.

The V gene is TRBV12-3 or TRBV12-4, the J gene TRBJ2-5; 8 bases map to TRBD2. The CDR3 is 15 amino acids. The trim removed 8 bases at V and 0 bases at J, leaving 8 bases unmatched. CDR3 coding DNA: TGTGCCAGCCGATTAGCGGGAAGACACCAAGAGACCCAGTACTTC. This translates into CASRLAGRHQETQYF.

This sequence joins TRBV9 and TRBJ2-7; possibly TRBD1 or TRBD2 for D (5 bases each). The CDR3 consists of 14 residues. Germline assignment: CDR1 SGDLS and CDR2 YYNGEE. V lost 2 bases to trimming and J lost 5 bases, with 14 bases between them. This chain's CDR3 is CASSVGGRANEQYF. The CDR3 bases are TGTGCCAGCAGCGTTGGAGGCAGGGCCAACGAGCAGTACTTC. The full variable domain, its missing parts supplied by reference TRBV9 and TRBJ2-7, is DSGVTQTPKHLITATGQRVTLRCSPRSGDLSVYWYQQSLDQGLQFLIQYYNGEERAKGNILERFSAQQFPDLHSELNLSSLELGDSALYFCASSVGGRANEQYFGPGTRLTVT.